These T cell receptor beta chains were read from a single sample in a study of cytomegalovirus exposure and HLA in healthy donors. This table comes from immunoSEQ multiplex PCR, and its TCRdb copy is limited to in-frame clones, with some not included. The table has 70,000 to 90,000 clones, 60% to 75% seen once. The sample taken for sequencing was PBMCs. The origin of the receptors is a man in his forties or fifties in good health and CMV-seropositive. CDR3s include the opening cysteine and the closing phenylalanine or tryptophan. D genes are given only for firm matches. Rows may omit the clone size; those that give it use once, few, many or a size class.

>TRBJ2-7|TRBV7-2|17|NA|once
TGTGCCAGCAGCTCAACCCTGTCCAGTGGAGGGATTGGCGAGCAGTACTTC
CASSSTLSSGGIGEQYF
>TRBJ1-1|TRBV27|11|NA|NA
TGTGCCAGCAGGGTGGGGCTTGAAGCTTTCTTT
CASRVGLEAFF
>TRBJ1-5|TRBV10-3|13|NA|NA
TGTGCCATCAGTGAGTCGAACTCTCAGCCCCAGCATTTT
CAISESNSQPQHF
>TRBJ2-2|TRBV10-3|14|NA|NA
TGTGCCATCCTCGGCGGGGAGCTCACCGGGGAGCTGTTTTTT
CAILGGELTGELFF
>TRBJ2-3|TRBV14|17|TRBD2|few
TGTGCCAGCAGCCACCTAGCGGGGGCCGTTAGCACAGATACGCAGTATTTT
CASSHLAGAVSTDTQYF
>TRBJ1-2|TRBV6-1|13|NA|NA
TGTGCCAGCAGTGAAGGACGCACATGGTCAAGGGGCTTC
CASSEGRTWSRGF
>TRBJ1-5|TRBV28|14|NA|once
TGTGCCAGCAGTGGGTTCGGGGGCAATCAGCCCCAGCATTTT
CASSGFGGNQPQHF
>TRBJ2-3|TRBV7-2|19|TRBD2|NA
TGTGCCAGCAGCGTAAATAGTGGCGTTGCGGGGGGCTATATAGATACGCAGTATTTT
CASSVNSGVAGGYIDTQYF
>TRBJ2-5|TRBV28|14|NA|few
TGTGCCAGCAGTCCAAACCAGGGGCGGGAGACCCAGTACTTC
CASSPNQGRETQYF
>TRBJ1-2|TRBV5-1|16|TRBD1|NA
TGCGCCAGCAGCTCCGTATCCTTAATGGGACAGAACGGCTACACCTTC
CASSSVSLMGQNGYTF
>TRBJ1-6|TRBV5-4|15|NA|NA
TGTGCCAGCAGCTTGACCAGCTCCTATAATTCACCCCTCCACTTT
CASSLTSSYNSPLHF
>TRBJ1-4|TRBV19|14|NA|few
TGTGCCAGTTCGAACAGTCCAACTAATGAAAAACTGTTTTTT
CASSNSPTNEKLFF
>TRBJ2-1|TRBV30|13|TRBD1|once
TGTGCCTGGAGTGTTTCAGGGGGCAATGAGCAGTTCTTC
CAWSVSGGNEQFF
>TRBJ1-3|TRBV19|17|NA|once
TGTGCCAGTAGTACGACTGGACGGGGGAGCTCTGGAAACACCATATATTTT
CASSTTGRGSSGNTIYF
>TRBJ1-1|TRBV9|16|NA|few
TGTGCCAGCAGCCCGAGAACGCAATGGTTTGGCACTGAAGCTTTCTTT
CASSPRTQWFGTEAFF
>TRBJ1-1|TRBV18|17|TRBD1|few
TGTGCCAGCTCACCACGGACAGGGGGCTTCCAGGGGACTGAAGCTTTCTTT
CASSPRTGGFQGTEAFF
>TRBJ2-7|TRBV5-6|13|TRBD1|few
TGTGCCAGCTCCCGAGACAGGGGTATCGAGCAGTACTTC
CASSRDRGIEQYF